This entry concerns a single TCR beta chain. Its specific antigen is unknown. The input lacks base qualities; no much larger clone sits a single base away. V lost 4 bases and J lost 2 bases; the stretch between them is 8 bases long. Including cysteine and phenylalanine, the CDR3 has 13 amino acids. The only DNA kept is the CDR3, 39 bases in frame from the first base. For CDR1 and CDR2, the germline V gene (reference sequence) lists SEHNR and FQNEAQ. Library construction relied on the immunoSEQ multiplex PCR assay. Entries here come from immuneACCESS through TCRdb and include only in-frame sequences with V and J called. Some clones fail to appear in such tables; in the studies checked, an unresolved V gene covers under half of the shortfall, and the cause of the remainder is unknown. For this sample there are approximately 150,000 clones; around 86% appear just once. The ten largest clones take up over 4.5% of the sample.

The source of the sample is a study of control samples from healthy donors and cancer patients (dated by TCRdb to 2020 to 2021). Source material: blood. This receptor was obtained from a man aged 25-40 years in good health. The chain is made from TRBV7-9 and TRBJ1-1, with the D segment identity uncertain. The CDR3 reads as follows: CASSSDGNTEAFF. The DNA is TGTGCCAGCAGCTCCGACGGTAACACTGAAGCTTTCTTT.